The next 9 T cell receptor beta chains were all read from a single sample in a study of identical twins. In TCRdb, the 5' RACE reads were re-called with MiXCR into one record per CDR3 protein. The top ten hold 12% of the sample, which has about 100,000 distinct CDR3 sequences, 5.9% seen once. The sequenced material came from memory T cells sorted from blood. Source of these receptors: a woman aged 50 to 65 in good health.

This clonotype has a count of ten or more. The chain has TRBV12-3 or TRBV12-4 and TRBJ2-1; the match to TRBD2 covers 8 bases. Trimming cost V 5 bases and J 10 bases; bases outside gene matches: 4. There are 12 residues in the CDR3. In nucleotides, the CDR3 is TGTGCCAGCAGTCCGTTAGCGGGAGAGCAGTTCTTC. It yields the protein CASSPLAGEQFF.

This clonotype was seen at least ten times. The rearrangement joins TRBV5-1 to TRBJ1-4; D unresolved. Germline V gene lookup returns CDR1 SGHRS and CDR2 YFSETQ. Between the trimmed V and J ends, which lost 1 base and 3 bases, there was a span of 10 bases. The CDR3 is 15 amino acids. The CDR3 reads CASSLKGTANEKLFF. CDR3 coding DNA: TGCGCCAGCAGCTTGAAGGGTACGGCTAATGAAAAACTGTTTTTT. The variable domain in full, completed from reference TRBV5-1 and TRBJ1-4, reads KAGVTQTPRYLIKTRGQQVTLSCSPISGHRSVSWYQQTPGQGLQFLFEYFSETQRNKGNFPGRFSGRQFSNSRSEMNVSTLELGDSALYLCASSLKGTANEKLFFGSGTQLSVL.

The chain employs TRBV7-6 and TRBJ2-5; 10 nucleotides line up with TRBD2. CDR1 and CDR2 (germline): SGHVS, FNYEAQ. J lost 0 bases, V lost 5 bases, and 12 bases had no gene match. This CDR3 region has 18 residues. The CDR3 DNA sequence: TGTGCCAGCAGCCTGCAGCCGGGACTAGCGTCGTACCAAGAGACCCAGTACTTC. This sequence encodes CASSLQPGLASYQETQYF.

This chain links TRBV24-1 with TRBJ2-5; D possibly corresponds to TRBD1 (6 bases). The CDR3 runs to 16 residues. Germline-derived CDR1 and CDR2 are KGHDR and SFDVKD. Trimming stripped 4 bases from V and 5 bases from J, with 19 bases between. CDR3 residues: CATSDPGQPDGETQYF. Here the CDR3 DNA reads TGTGCCACCAGTGACCCCGGACAGCCAGACGGCGAGACCCAGTACTTC.

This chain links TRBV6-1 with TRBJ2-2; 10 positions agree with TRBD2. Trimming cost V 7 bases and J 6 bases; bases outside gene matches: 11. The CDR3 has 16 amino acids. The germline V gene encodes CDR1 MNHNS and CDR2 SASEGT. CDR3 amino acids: CASKGLAGEAAGELFF. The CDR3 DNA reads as TGTGCCAGCAAAGGGCTAGCGGGAGAGGCCGCCGGGGAGCTGTTTTTT.

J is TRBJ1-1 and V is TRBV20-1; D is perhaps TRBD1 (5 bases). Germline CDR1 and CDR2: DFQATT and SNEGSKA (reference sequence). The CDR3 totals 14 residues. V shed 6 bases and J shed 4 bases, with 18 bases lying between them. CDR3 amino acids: CSANRGVHGTEAFF. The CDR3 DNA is TGCAGTGCAAATCGGGGGGTCCATGGCACTGAAGCTTTCTTT.

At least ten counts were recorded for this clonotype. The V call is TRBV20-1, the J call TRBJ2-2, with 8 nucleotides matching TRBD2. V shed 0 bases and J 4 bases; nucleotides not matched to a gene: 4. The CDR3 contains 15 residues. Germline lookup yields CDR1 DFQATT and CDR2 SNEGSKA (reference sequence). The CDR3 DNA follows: TGCAGTGCTAGAGATTCGCGGGAGGCCACCGGGGAGCTGTTTTTT. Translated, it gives CSARDSREATGELFF.

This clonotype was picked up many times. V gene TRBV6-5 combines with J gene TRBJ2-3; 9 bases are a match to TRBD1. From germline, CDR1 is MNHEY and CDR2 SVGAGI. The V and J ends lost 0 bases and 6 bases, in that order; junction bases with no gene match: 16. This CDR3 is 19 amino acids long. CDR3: CASSYSGTGMSSSWDTQYF. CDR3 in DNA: TGTGCCAGCAGTTACTCCGGGACAGGGATGTCTAGCTCGTGGGATACGCAGTATTTT.

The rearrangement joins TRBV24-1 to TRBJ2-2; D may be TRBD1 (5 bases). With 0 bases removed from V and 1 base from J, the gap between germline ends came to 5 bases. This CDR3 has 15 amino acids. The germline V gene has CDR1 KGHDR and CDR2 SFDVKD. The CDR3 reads CATSDLQGNTGELFF. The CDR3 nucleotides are TGTGCCACCAGTGATTTGCAGGGGAACACCGGGGAGCTGTTTTTT.